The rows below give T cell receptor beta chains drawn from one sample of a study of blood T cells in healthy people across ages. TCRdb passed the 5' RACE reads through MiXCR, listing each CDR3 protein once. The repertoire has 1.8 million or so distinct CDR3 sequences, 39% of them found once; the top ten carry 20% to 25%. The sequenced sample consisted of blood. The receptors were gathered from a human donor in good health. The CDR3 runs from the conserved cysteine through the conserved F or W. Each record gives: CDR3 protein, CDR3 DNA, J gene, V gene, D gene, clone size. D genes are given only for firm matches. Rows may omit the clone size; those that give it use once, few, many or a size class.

CASSPPNVGDGPLHF	TGTGCCAGCTCACCACCGAATGTAGGGGACGGACCCCTCCACTTT	TRBJ1-6	TRBV18	-	-
CASSLRRRVETQYF	TGTGCCAGCTCCCTACGTCGCAGGGTAGAGACCCAGTACTTC	TRBJ2-5	TRBV12-3/TRBV12-4	-	few
CASSPPGLAFGGADTQYF	TGTGCCAGCAGCCCCCCGGGACTAGCCTTCGGCGGCGCAGATACGCAGTATTTT	TRBJ2-3	TRBV7-2	TRBD2	few
CASRARTGSTEAFF	TGTGCCAGCAGGGCCCGAACAGGGTCCACTGAAGCTTTCTTT	TRBJ1-1	TRBV6-4	-	once
CASSITLGEGRGETQYF	TGTGCCAGTAGTATAACCCTCGGGGAGGGAAGAGGAGAGACCCAGTACTTC	TRBJ2-5	TRBV19	TRBD2	-
CASSLAIFIAGEPYNEQFF	TGTGCCAGCAGCTTAGCGATTTTTATAGCGGGGGAACCCTACAATGAGCAGTTCTTC	TRBJ2-1	TRBV7-8	TRBD2	few
CASSGGTLYGYTF	TGTGCCAGCAGCGGGGGAACCTTATATGGCTACACCTTC	TRBJ1-2	TRBV7-9	-	-
CASLRDPNTEAFF	TGTGCCAGCCTTAGGGACCCCAACACTGAAGCTTTCTTT	TRBJ1-1	TRBV7-3	-	-
CASSWNLGPLHF	TGTGCCAGCAGCTGGAACTTGGGGCCCCTCCACTTT	TRBJ1-6	TRBV5-4	-	-
CSVQTSGGSNEQFF	TGCAGCGTCCAAACTAGCGGGGGGAGCAATGAGCAGTTCTTC	TRBJ2-1	TRBV29-1	TRBD2	few
CATSQRGVGGANVLTF	TGTGCCACCTCGCAGAGGGGCGTAGGTGGGGCCAACGTCCTGACTTTC	TRBJ2-6	TRBV11-2	-	-
CVSSLGSYEQYF	TGTGTCAGCAGCTTGGGTTCCTACGAGCAGTACTTC	TRBJ2-7	TRBV11-2	-	-
CSAKGGNTDTQYF	TGCAGTGCAAAGGGGGGGAACACAGATACGCAGTATTTT	TRBJ2-3	TRBV20-1	-	-
CSVCFGGNTEAFF	TGCAGCGTTTGTTTTGGGGGGAACACTGAAGCTTTCTTT	TRBJ1-1	TRBV29-1	-	few
CASSPPGTANTGELFF	TGTGCCAGCTCACCGCCGGGGACAGCGAACACCGGGGAGCTGTTTTTT	TRBJ2-2	TRBV18	TRBD1	few
CASSYSTYTEAFF	TGTGCCAGCAGTTACTCGACGTACACTGAAGCTTTCTTT	TRBJ1-1	TRBV6-5	-	-